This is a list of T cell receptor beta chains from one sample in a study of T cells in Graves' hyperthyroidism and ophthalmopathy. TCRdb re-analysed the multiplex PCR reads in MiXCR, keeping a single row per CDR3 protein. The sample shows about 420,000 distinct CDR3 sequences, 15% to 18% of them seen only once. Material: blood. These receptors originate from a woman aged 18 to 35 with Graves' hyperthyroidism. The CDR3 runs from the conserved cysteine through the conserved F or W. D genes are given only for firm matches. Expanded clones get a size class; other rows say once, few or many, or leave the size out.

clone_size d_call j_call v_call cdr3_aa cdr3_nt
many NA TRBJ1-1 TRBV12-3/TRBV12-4 CASSLRLGDLNTEAFF TGTGCCAGCAGCCTTCGCCTTGGGGACCTGAACACTGAAGCTTTCTTT
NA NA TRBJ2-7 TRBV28 CASSLVQRFSYEQYF TGTGCCAGCAGTTTAGTTCAGAGGTTTTCCTACGAGCAGTACTTC
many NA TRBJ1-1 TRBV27 CASSLSRGLEAFF TGTGCCAGCAGTTTATCGAGGGGACTTGAAGCTTTCTTT
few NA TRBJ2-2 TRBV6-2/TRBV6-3 CASRIIRTGELFF TGTGCCAGCAGAATCATTCGAACCGGGGAGCTGTTTTTT
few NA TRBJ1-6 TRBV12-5 CASGLVPKRSGDSQSPLHF TGTGCTAGTGGTTTGGTACCCAAAAGGAGCGGGGACTCGCAATCACCCCTCCACTTT
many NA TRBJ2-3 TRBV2 CASSTDALTQYF TGTGCCAGCAGTACGGACGCCCTTACGCAGTATTTT
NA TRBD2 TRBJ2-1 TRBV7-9 CASSFSGLELYEQFF TGTGCCAGCAGCTTCTCGGGACTAGAGCTCTATGAGCAGTTCTTC
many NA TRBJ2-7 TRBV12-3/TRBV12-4 CASSLGDKRGSDEQYF TGTGCCAGCAGTTTAGGAGACAAGAGGGGCTCCGACGAGCAGTACTTC
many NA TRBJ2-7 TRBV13 CASSLGQRTYEQYF TGTGCCAGCAGCTTAGGGCAGAGAACCTACGAGCAGTACTTC
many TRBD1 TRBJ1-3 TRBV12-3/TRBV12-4 CASSLRLLRDRAGNTIYF TGTGCCAGCAGTCTCCGGCTCCTCCGGGACAGGGCTGGAAACACCATATATTTT
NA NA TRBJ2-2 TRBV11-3 CASSFRQFANTGELFF TGTGCCAGCAGTTTTAGGCAGTTCGCGAACACCGGGGAGCTGTTTTTT
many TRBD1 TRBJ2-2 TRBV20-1 CSARARGQHTGELFF TGCAGTGCTAGAGCCAGGGGACAGCACACCGGGGAGCTGTTTTTT
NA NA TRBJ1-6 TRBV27 CASSFPGRNSPLHF TGTGCCAGCAGTTTTCCGGGGCGGAATTCACCCCTCCACTTT
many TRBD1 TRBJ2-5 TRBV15 CATSRDRGYQETQYF TGTGCCACCAGCAGGGACAGGGGGTATCAAGAGACCCAGTACTTC
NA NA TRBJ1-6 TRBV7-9 CASTIDGTLNSPLHF TGTGCCAGCACCATAGACGGGACCTTGAATTCACCCCTCCACTTT
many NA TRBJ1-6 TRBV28 CATTTNGIPVGPLHF TGTGCCACGACAACCAACGGGATTCCCGTAGGACCCCTCCACTTT
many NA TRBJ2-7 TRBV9 CASSVEGSNEQYF TGTGCCAGCAGCGTAGAGGGGTCAAACGAGCAGTACTTC
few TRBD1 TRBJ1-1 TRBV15 CATSRGITGDGTEAFF TGTGCCACCAGCAGAGGGATTACAGGGGACGGCACTGAAGCTTTCTTT
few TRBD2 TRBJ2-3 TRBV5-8 CASSQPGLGLTDTQYF TGTGCCAGCAGCCAGCCGGGACTAGGGCTCACAGATACGCAGTATTTT
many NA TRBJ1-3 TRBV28 CASSFDWGSSGNTIYF TGTGCCAGCAGTTTCGACTGGGGGTCCTCTGGAAACACCATATATTTT
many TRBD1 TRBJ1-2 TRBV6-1 CASRNDRGRGYGYTF TGTGCCAGCAGGAATGACAGGGGGCGCGGCTATGGCTACACCTTC
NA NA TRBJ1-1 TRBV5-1 CASSATSGSTEAFF TGCGCCAGCAGCGCGACGTCCGGGAGTACTGAAGCTTTCTTT
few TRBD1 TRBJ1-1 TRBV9 CASSPRAGTGDGGTEAFF TGTGCCAGCAGCCCGAGGGCCGGGACAGGGGACGGGGGTACTGAAGCTTTCTTT
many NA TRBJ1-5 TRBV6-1 CASSASQGGINQPQHF TGTGCCAGCAGCGCTTCCCAGGGAGGGATCAATCAGCCCCAGCATTTT
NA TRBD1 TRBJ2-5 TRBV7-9 CASSRTRGYGGETQYF TGTGCCAGCAGCAGAACCAGGGGGTATGGCGGAGAGACCCAGTACTTC
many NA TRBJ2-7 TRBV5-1 CASSLDGISYEQYF TGCGCCAGCAGCTTGGATGGAATTTCCTACGAGCAGTACTTC
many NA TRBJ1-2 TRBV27 CASSFSRGRGYTF TGTGCCAGCAGTTTTTCCCGGGGTAGAGGCTACACCTTC
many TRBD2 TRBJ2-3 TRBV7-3 CASSLGASGGASDTQYF TGTGCCAGCAGCTTAGGAGCTAGCGGGGGGGCCTCAGATACGCAGTATTTT
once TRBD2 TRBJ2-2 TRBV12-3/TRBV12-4 CASSPRTSGRTGELFF TGTGCCAGCAGTCCGAGGACTAGCGGGAGGACCGGGGAGCTGTTTTTT
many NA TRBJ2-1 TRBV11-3 CASSLLLSGQGWGNEQFF TGTGCCAGCAGCTTGTTACTATCGGGGCAAGGGTGGGGCAATGAGCAGTTCTTC
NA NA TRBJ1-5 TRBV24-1 CAASGQFNQPQHF TGTGCCGCCTCGGGGCAGTTCAATCAGCCCCAGCATTTT